The text below deals with one T cell receptor (beta chain). Its antigen is undetermined. The data originate from a study of Graves' ophthalmopathy and Graves' hyperthyroidism. For the study at large: By definition, stable hyperthyroidism involved no ophthalmopathy within 18 months of follow-up.

Findings of the study overall: Among thyroid clonotypes expanded above 0.001 frequency, most also appeared in blood.

V lost 1 base and J lost 2, with 19 bases in between. Germline loops: CDR1 SGHDT, CDR2 YYEEEE. The CDR3 covers 17 residues. RNA served as the template for amplifying TCR beta CDR3 regions. The authors performed first-round RT-PCR with HTBI primers and then a second-round multiplex PCR. TCRdb itself ran the multiplex PCR reads through MiXCR, one entry per CDR3 protein. Among some 1.1 million distinct CDR3 sequences, 35% to 40% were seen once, and the ten largest hold around 10%. The chain has TRBV5-6 and TRBJ2-7; D unclear. The sequenced sample was peripheral blood or thyroid tissue (not recorded which). This TCR was sampled from an adult man with Graves' hyperthyroidism. The CDR3 region is CASSLSSFNDRPYEQYF. CDR3 nucleotides: TGTGCCAGCAGCTTGAGCTCCTTTAATGACCGCCCCTACGAGCAGTACTTC.